This paragraph covers one T cell receptor beta chain sequence. Its antigen is currently unknown. These data originate in a study of cytomegalovirus exposure and HLA in healthy donors. The study's findings and limits: Later on, analysis showed that most CMV-associated TCR beta chains appeared to be HLA-restricted.

PCR primers comprised 60 Vbeta and 13 Jbeta primers. TCRdb keeps only in-frame clones here, not all; method: immunoSEQ multiplex PCR. The sample shows about 70,000 clones, just over 85% of them seen only once. Germline values: CDR1 MDHEN, CDR2 SYDVKM. V was trimmed by 5 bases and J by 5 bases, leaving 16 bases between them. The CDR3 has 15 amino acids. What was sequenced was PBMCs. The chain combines TRBV28 with TRBJ1-5; D is unclear. The TCR was taken from a woman aged 25 to 39 in good health and CMV-seronegative. CDR3 nucleotides: TGTGCCAGCAGTCCCCAGGCTCAGGATGATCAGCCCCAGCATTTT. Amino acid sequence: CASSPQAQDDQPQHF.